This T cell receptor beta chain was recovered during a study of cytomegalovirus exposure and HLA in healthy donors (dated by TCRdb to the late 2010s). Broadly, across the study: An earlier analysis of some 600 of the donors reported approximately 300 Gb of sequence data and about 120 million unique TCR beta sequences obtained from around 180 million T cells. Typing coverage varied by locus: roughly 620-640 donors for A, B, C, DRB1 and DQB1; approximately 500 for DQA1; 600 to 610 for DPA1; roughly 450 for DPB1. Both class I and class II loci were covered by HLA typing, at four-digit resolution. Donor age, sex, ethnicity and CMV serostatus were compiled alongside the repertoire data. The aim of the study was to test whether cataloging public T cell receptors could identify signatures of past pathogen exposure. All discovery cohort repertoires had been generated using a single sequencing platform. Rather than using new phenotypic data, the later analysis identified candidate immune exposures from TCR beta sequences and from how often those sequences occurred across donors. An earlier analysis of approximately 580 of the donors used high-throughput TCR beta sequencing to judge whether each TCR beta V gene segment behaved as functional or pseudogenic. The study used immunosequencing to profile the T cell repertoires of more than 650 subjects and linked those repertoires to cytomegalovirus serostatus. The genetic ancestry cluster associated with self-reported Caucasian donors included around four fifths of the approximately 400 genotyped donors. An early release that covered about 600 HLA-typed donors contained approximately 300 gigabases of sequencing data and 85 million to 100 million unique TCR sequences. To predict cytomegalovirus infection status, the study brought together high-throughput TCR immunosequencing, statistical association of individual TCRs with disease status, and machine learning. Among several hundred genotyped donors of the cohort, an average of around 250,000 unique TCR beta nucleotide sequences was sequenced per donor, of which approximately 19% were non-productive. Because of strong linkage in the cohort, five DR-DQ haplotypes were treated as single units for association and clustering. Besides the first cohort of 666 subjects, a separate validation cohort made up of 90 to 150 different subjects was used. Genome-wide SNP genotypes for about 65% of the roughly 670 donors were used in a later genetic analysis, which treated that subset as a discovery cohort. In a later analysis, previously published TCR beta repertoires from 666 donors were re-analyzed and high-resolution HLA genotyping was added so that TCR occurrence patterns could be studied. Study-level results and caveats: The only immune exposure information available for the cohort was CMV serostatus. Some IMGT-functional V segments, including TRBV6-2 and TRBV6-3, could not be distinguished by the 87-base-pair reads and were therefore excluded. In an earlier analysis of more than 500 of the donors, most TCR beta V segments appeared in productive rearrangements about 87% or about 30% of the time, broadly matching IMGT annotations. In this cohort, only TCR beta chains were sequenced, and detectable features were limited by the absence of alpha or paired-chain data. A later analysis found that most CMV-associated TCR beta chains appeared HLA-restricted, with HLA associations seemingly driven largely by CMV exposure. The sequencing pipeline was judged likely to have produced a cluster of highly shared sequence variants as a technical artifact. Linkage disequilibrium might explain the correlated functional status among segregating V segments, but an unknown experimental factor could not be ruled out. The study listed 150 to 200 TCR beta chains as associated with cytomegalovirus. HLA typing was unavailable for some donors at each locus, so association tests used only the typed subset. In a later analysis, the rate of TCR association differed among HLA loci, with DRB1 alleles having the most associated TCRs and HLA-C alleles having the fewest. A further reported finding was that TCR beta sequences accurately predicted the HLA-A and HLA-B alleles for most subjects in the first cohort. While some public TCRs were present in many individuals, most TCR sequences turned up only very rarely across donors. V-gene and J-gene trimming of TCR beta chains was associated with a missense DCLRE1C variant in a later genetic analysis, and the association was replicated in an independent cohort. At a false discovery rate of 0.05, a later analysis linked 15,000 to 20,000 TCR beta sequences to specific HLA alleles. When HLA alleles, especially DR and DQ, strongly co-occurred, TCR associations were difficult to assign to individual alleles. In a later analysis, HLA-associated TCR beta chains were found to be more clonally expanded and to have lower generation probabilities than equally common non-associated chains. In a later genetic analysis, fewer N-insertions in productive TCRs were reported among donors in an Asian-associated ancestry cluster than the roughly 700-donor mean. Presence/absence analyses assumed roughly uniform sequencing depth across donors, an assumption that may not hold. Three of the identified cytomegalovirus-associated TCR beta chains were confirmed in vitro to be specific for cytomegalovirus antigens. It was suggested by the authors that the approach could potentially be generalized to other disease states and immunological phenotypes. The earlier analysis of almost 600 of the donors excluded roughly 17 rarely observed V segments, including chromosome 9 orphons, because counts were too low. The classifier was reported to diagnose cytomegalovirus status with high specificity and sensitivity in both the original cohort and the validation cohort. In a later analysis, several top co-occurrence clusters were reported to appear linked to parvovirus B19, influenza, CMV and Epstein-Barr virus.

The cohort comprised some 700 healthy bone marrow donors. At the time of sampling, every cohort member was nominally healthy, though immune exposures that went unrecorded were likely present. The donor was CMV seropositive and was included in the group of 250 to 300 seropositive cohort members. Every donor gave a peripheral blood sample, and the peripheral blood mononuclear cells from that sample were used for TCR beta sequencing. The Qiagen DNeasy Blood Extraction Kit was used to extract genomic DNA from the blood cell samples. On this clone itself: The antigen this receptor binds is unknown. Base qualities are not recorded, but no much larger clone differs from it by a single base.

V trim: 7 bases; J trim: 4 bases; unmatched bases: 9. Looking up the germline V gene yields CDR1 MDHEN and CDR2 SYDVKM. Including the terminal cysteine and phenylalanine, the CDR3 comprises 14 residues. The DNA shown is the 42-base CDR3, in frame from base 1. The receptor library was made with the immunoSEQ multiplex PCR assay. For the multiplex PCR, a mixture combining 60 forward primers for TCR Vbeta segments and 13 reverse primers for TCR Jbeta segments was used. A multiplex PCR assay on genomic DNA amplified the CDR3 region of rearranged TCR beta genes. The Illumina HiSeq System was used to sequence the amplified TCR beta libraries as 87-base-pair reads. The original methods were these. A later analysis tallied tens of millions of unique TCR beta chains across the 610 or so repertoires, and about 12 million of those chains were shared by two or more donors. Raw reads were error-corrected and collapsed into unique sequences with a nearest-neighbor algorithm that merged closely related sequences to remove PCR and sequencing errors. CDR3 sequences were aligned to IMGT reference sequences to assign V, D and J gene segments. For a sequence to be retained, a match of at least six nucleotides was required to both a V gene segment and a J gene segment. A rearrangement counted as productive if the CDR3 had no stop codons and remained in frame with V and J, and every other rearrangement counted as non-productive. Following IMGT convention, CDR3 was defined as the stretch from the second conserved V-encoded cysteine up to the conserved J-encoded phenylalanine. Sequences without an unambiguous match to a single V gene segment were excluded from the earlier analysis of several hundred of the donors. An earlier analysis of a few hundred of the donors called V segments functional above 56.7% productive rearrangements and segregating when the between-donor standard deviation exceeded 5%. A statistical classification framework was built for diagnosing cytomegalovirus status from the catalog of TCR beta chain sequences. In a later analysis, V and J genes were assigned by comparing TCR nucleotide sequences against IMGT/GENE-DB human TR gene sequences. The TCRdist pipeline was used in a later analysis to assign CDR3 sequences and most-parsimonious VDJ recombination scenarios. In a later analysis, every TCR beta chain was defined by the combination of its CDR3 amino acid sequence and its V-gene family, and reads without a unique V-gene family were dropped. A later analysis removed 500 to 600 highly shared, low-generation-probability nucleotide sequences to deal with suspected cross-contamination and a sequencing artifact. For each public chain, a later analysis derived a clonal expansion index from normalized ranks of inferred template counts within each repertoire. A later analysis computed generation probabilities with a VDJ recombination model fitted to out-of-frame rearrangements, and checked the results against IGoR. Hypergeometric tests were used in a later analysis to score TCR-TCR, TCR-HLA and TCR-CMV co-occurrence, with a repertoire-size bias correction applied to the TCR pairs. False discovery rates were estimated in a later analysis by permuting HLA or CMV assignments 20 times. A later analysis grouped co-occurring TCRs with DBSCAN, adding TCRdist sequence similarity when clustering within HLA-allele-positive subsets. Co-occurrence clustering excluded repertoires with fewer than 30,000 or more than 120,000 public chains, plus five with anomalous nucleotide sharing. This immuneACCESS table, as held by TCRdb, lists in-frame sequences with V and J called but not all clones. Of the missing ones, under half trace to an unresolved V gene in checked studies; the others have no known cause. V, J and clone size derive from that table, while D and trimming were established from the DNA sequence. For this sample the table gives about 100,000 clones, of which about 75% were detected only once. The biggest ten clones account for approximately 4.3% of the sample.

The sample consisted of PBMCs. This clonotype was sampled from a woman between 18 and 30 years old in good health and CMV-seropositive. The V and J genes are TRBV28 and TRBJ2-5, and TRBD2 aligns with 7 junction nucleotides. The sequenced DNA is TGTGCCAGCAATCCGGGACTATCATCAGAGACCCAGTACTTC. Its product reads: CASNPGLSSETQYF.